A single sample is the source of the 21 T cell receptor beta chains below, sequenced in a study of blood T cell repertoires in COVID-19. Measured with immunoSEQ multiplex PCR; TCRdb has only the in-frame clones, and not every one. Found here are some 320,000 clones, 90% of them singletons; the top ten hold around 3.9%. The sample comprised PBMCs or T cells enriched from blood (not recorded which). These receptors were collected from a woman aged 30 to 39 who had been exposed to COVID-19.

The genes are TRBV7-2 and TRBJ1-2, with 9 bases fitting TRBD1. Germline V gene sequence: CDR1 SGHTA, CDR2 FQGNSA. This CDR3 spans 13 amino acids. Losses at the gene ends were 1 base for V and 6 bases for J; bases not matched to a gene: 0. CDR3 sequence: CASSLGQGDGYTF. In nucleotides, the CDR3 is TGTGCCAGCAGCTTAGGACAGGGGGATGGCTACACCTTC.

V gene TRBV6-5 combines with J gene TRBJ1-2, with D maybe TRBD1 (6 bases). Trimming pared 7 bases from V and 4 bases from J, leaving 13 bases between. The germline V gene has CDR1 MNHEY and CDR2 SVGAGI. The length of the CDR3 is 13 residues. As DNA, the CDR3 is TGTGCCAGCACCCGGGACACAAGCTATGGCTACACCTTC. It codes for CASTRDTSYGYTF.

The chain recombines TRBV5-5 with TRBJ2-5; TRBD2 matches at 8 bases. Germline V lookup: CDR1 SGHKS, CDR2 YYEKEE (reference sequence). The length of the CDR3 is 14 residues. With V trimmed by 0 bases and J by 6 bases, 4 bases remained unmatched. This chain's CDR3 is CASSLGREGQTQYF. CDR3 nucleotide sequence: TGTGCCAGCAGCTTGGGTCGGGAGGGGCAGACCCAGTACTTC.

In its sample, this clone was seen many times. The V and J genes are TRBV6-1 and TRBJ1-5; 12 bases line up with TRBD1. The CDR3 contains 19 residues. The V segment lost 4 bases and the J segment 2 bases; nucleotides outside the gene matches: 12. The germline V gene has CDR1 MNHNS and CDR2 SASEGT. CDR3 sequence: CASSAQPGQGAWGNQPQHF. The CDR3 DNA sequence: TGTGCCAGCAGTGCGCAGCCGGGACAGGGGGCATGGGGCAATCAGCCCCAGCATTTT.

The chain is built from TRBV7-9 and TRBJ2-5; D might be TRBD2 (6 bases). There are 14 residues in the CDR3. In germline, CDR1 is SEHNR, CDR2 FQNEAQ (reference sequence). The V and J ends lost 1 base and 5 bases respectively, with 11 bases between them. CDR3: CASSLELEGETQYF. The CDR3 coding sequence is TGTGCCAGCAGCTTAGAACTGGAGGGGGAGACCCAGTACTTC.

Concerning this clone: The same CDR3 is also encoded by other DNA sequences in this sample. The CDR3 reads CSVRTDMNTEAFF. The DNA of the CDR3 is TGCAGCGTTAGGACAGATATGAACACTGAAGCTTTCTTT. The chain recombines TRBV29-1 with TRBJ1-1, with D possibly being TRBD1 (6 bases). The CDR3 sequence is 13 residues long. Germline lookup yields CDR1 SQVTM and CDR2 ANQGSEA. The ends were cut back, 5 bases at V and 0 bases at J, with 10 bases in the middle. Filled out from reference TRBV29-1 and TRBJ1-1, the complete variable domain reads SAVISQKPSRDICQRGTSLTIQCQVDSQVTMMFWYRQQPGQSLTLIATANQGSEATYESGFVIDKFPISRPNLTFSTLTVSNMSPEDSSIYLCSVRTDMNTEAFFGQGTRLTVV.

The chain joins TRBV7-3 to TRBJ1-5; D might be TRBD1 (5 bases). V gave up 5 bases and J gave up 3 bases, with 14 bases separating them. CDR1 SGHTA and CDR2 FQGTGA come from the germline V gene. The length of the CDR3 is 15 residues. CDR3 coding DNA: TGTGCCAGCAGCCCGACAGATCTTATCAATCAGCCCCAGCATTTT. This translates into CASSPTDLINQPQHF.

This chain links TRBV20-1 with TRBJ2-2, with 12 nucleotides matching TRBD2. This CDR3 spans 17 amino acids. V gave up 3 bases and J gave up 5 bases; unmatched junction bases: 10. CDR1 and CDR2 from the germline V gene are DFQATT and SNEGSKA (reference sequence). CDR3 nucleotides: TGCAGTGCTAGTGGACTAGCGGGGAGGTCGGGGACCGGGGAGCTGTTTTTT. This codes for CSASGLAGRSGTGELFF.

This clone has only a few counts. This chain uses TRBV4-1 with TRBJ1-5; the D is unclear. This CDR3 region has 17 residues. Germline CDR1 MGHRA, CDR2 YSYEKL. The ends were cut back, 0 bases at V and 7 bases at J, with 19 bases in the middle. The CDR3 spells CASSQDFPEAREQPQHF. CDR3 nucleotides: TGCGCCAGCAGCCAAGATTTCCCGGAGGCCCGGGAGCAGCCCCAGCATTTT.

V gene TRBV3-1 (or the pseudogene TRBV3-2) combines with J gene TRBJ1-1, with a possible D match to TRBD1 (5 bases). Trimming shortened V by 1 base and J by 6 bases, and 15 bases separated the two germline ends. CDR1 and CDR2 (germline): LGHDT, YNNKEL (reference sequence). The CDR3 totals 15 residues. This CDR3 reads CASSQGFREVAEAFF. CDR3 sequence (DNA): TGTGCCAGCAGCCAAGGATTCAGGGAAGTCGCTGAAGCTTTCTTT.

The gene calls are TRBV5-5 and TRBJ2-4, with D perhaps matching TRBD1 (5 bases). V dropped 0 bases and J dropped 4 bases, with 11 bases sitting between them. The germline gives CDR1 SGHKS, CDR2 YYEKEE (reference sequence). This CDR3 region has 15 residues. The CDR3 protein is CASSLVAGIKNIQYF. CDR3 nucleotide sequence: TGTGCCAGCAGCTTGGTTGCAGGGATTAAAAACATTCAGTACTTC. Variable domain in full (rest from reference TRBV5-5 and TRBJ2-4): DAGVTQSPTHLIKTRGQQVTLRCSPISGHKSVSWYQQVLGQGPQFIFQYYEKEERGRGNFPDRFSARQFPNYSSELNVNALLLGDSALYLCASSLVAGIKNIQYFGAGTRLSVL.

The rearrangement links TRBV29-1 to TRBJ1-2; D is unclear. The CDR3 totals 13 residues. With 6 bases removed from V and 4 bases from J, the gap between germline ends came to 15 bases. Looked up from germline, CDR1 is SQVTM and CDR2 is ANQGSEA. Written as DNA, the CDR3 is TGCAGCGTCGACCCTCATGGAGGCTATGGCTACACCTTC. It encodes CSVDPHGGYGYTF.

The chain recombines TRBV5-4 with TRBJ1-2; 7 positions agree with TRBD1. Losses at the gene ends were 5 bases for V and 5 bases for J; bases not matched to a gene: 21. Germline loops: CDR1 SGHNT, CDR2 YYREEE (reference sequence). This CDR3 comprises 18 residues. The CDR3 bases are TGTGCCAGCAGAGAGACCGGGACAGACTTATTAATCGGTTATGGCTACACCTTC. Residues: CASRETGTDLLIGYGYTF. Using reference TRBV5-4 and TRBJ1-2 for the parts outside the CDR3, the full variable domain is ETGVTQSPTHLIKTRGQQVTLRCSSQSGHNTVSWYQQALGQGPQFIFQYYREEENGRGNFPPRFSGLQFPNYSSELNVNALELDDSALYLCASRETGTDLLIGYGYTFGSGTRLTVV.

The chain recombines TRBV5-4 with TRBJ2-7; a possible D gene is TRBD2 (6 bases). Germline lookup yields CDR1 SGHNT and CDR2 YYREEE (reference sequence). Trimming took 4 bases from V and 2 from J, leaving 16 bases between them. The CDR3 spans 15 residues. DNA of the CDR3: TGTGCCAGCAGCGCAGCAAGTAGCGGTCCCTACGAGCAGTACTTC. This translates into CASSAASSGPYEQYF.

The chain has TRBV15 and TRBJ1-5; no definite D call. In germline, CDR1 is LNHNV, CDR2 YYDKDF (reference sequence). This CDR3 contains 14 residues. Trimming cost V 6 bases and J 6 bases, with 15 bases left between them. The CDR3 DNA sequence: TGTGCCACCAGGGAGGTGGTCGGTGGTCAGCCCCAGCATTTT. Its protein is CATREVVGGQPQHF.

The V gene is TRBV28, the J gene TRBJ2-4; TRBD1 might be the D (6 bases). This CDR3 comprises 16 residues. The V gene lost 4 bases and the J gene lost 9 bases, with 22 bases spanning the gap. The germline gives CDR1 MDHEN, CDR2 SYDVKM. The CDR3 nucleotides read TGTGCCAGCAGTTCCCCCGCCCTGACAGGCGGCGGCATTCAGTACTTC. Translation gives CASSSPALTGGGIQYF.

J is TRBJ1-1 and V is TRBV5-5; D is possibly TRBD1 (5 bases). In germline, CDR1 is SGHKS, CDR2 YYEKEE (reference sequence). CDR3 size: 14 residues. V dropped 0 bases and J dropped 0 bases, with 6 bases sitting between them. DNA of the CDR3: TGTGCCAGCAGCTTGGCGGACATGAACACTGAAGCTTTCTTT. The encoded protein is CASSLADMNTEAFF.

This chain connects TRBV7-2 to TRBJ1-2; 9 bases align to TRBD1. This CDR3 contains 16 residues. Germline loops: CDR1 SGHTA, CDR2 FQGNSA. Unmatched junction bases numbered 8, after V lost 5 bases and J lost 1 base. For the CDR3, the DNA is TGTGCCAGCAGCCACCCGGACAGGGGCGGTAACTATGGCTACACCTTC. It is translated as CASSHPDRGGNYGYTF.

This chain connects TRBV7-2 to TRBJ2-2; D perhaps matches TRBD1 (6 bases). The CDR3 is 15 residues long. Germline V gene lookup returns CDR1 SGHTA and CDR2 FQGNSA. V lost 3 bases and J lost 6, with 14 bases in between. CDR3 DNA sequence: TGTGCCAGCAGCTTTACAGGGATGATTGCCGGGGAGCTGTTTTTT. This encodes CASSFTGMIAGELFF.

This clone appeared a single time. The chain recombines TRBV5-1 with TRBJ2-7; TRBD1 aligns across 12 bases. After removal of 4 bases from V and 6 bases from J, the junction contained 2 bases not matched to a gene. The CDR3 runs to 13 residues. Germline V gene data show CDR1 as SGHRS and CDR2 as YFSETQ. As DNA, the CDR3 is TGCGCCAGCAGCCGGGACAGGGGGCTCGAGCAGTACTTC. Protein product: CASSRDRGLEQYF.

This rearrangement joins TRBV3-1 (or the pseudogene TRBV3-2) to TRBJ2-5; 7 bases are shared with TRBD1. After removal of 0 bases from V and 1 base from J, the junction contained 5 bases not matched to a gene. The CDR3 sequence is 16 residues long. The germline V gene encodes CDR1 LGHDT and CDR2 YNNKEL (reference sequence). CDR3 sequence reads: CASSQDEGAVQETQYF. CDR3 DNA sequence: TGTGCCAGCAGCCAAGATGAGGGGGCAGTCCAAGAGACCCAGTACTTC.